One and the same sample provided the 9 T cell receptor beta chains below, sequenced in a study of T cells in localized non-small cell lung cancer. Method: immunoSEQ multiplex PCR; TCRdb's copy keeps in-frame clones and lacks some. Here the sample spans tens of thousands of clones, roughly nine tenths being singletons. The source was PBMCs, collected before any cancer treatment. These receptor sequences come from a woman aged 40 to 75 with stage II lung adenocarcinoma.

This chain connects TRBV2 to TRBJ2-7, with 8 bases that match TRBD2. The trim removed 4 bases at V and 6 bases at J, leaving 11 bases unmatched. The CDR3 loop spans 15 amino acids. The germline V gene has CDR1 SNHLY and CDR2 FYNNEI. The CDR3 loop is CASSGSGALTREQYF. CDR3 in DNA: TGTGCCAGCAGTGGTAGCGGGGCACTCACGCGCGAGCAGTACTTC.

This CDR3 is CASSSLSGGATNEKLFF. CDR3 nucleotide sequence: TGTGCCAGCAGCTCCCTCAGTGGTGGTGCAACTAATGAAAAACTGTTTTTT. The V call is TRBV7-9, the J call TRBJ1-4; no firm D call. Germline CDR1 reads SEHNR; CDR2 reads FQNEAQ (reference sequence). The CDR3 has 17 residues. Deletions cut 4 bases from V and 0 bases from J, with 15 bases between.

This rearrangement joins TRBV6-5 to TRBJ1-2; 7 bases are a match to TRBD1. V gave up 0 bases and J gave up 4 bases; unmatched junction bases: 2. The CDR3 totals 14 residues. CDR1 and CDR2 from the germline V gene are MNHEY and SVGAGI. In nucleotides, the CDR3 is TGTGCCAGCAGTTACTCCGGGGACAGCTATGGCTACACCTTC. It encodes CASSYSGDSYGYTF.

Written as DNA, the CDR3 is TGTGCCAGTAGTATCAAGGACAGGGGGCCAAGGGCTTTCTTT. Translating it yields CASSIKDRGPRAFF. This chain links TRBV19 with TRBJ1-1; 11 bases fit TRBD1. The germline CDR1 and CDR2 sequences are LNHDA and SQIVND (reference sequence). This CDR3 region has 14 residues. The junction had 8 bases not matched to a gene; V was cut back by 3 bases and J by 11 bases.

The chain carries TRBV6-1 and TRBJ1-3, with D possibly being TRBD1 (6 bases). The germline CDR1 and CDR2 sequences are MNHNS and SASEGT. Between the trimmed V and J ends, which lost 2 bases and 2 bases, there was a span of 7 bases. The CDR3 is 14 amino acids. CDR3 sequence reads: CASSERDTGNTIYF. The CDR3 nucleotides read TGTGCCAGCAGTGAAAGGGACACTGGAAACACCATATATTTT.

This clone was counted a few times. J is TRBJ1-2 and V is TRBV27, with TRBD1 matching over 10 bases. CDR3 length: 17 residues. V trimming: 5 bases; J trimming: 5 bases; junction bases outside the gene matches: 14. CDR1 is MNHEY, CDR2 SMNVEV, per germline (reference sequence). CDR3 DNA sequence: TGTGCCAGCAGTCCACGGGACAGGGGATCCGGAGGATATGGCTACACCTTC. This encodes CASSPRDRGSGGYGYTF.

The chain employs TRBV5-8 and TRBJ1-5; the match to TRBD1 covers 9 bases. Germline loops: CDR1 SGHTS, CDR2 YDEGEE. The ends lost 0 bases at V and 1 base at J; junction bases unmatched: 5. There are 17 residues in the CDR3. CDR3 bases: TGTGCCAGCAGCTTGGGGACAGGGGTAGGGAGCAATCAGCCCCAGCATTTT. It translates to CASSLGTGVGSNQPQHF.

V is TRBV7-2 and J is TRBJ1-2, with D perhaps matching TRBD1 (5 bases). The CDR3 runs to 14 residues. Germline loops: CDR1 SGHTA, CDR2 FQGNSA. Between the trimmed V and J ends, which lost 0 bases and 2 bases, there was a span of 7 bases. The CDR3, as DNA: TGTGCCAGCAGCTTAGCAGGGGAAAACTATGGCTACACCTTC. Its protein product is CASSLAGENYGYTF. The full variable domain, completed using reference TRBV7-2 and TRBJ1-2, is GAGVSQSPSNKVTEKGKDVELRCDPISGHTALYWYRQSLGQGLEFLIYFQGNSAPDKSGLPSDRFSAERTGGSVSTLTIQRTQQEDSAVYLCASSLAGENYGYTFGSGTRLTVV.

This chain joins TRBV2 and TRBJ1-5; 8 bases line up with TRBD1. The germline V gene has CDR1 SNHLY and CDR2 FYNNEI. Losses at the gene ends were 3 bases for V and 9 bases for J; bases not matched to a gene: 10. The CDR3 covers 15 residues. CDR3 residues: CASSEGTGRDRPQHF. The CDR3 DNA is TGTGCCAGCAGTGAGGGGACAGGCCGTGATCGGCCCCAGCATTTT.